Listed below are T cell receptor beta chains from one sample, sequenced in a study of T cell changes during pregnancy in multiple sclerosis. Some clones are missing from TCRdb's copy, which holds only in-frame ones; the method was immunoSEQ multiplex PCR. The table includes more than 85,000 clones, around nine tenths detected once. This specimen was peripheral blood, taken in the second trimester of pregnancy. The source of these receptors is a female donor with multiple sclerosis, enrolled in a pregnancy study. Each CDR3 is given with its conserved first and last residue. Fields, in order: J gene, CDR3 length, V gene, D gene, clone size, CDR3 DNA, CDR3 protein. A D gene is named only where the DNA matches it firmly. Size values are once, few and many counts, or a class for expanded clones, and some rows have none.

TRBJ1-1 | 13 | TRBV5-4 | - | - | TGTGCCAGCAGCCGTAGAGTGAACACTGAAGCTTTCTTT | CASSRRVNTEAFF
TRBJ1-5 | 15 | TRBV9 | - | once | TGTGCCAGCAGCGTAGATACAGGTCCCAATCAGCCCCAGCATTTT | CASSVDTGPNQPQHF
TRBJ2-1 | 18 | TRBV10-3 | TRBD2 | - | TGTGCCATCAGTGAGTTCGGTAGCGGGGCCAGCTCCTACAATGAGCAGTTCTTC | CAISEFGSGASSYNEQFF
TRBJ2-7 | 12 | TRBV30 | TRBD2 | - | TGTGCCGGTAGCGGGACAAGCTACGAGCAGTACTTC | CAGSGTSYEQYF
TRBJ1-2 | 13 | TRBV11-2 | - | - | TGTGCCAGCAGCTTAGGCCCAGGGAATGGCTACACCTTC | CASSLGPGNGYTF
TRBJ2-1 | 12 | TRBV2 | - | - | TGTGCCAGCAGTGTTGTCCCGTCACCCGGGTTCTTC | CASSVVPSPGFF
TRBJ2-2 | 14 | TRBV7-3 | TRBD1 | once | TGTGCCAGCAGCTTACTTGGGACAGGCGGGGAGCTGTTTTTT | CASSLLGTGGELFF
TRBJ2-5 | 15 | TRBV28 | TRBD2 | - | TGTGCCAGCAGAGGGACTAGCGGGAGAGCAGAGACCCAGTACTTC | CASRGTSGRAETQYF
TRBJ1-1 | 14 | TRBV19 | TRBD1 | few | TGTGCCAGTAATCGCCCGGGACAGGGGACTGAAGCTTTCTTT | CASNRPGQGTEAFF
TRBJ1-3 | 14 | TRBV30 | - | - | TGTGCCTGGAGTGCAGGGTTGGCTGGAAACACCATATATTTT | CAWSAGLAGNTIYF
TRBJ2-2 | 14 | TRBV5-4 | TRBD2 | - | TGTGCCAGCAGCGTCGGGACTAGCACCGGGGAGCTGTTTTTT | CASSVGTSTGELFF
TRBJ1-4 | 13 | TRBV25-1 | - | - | TGTGGTAGTCGAAACCGACTTGATGAAAAACTGTTTTTT | CGSRNRLDEKLFF
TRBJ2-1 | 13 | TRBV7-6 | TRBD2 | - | TGTGCCAGCAGCTTAGGGGGGACTAGCGAGCAGTTCTTC | CASSLGGTSEQFF
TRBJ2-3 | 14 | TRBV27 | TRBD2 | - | TGTGCCAGCAGGAGAAGCGGGAGAACAGATACGCAGTATTTT | CASRRSGRTDTQYF
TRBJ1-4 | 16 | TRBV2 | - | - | TGTGCCAGCAGTGGGGGCGGCCTAGGAACTAATGAAAAACTGTTTTTT | CASSGGGLGTNEKLFF
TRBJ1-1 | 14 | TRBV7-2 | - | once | TGTGCCAGCAGCTTAACAGCCACTAACACTGAAGCTTTCTTT | CASSLTATNTEAFF
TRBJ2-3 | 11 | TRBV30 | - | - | TGTGCCTGGAGCTACTGGGATACGCAGTATTTT | CAWSYWDTQYF
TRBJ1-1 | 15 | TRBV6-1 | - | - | TGTGCCAGCAGGTTCCGTGGACAGAGCAACACTGAAGCTTTCTTT | CASRFRGQSNTEAFF
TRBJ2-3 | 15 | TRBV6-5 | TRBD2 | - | TGTGCCAGCAGGGGTCCGGGAGGGCCGGGAGATACGCAGTATTTT | CASRGPGGPGDTQYF
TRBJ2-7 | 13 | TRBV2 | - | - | TGTGCCAGCAGTGGGTCAGGGGACTACGAGCAGTACTTC | CASSGSGDYEQYF
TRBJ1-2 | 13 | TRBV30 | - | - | TGTGCCTGGAGACGGGACTTTGAGGGTGGCTACACCTTC | CAWRRDFEGGYTF
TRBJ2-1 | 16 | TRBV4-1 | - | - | TGCGCCAGCAGCCAAGTTGGTCGGGGCTCCTACAATGAGCAGTTCTTC | CASSQVGRGSYNEQFF
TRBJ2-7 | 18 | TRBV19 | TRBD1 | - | TGTGCCAGTAGTAGCCGACAGGGCGATAGTTCAGTTTCCTACGAGCAGTACTTC | CASSSRQGDSSVSYEQYF
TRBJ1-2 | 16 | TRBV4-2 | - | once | TGTGCCAGCAGCCAAGCTCCTGGCAGGGGTGACTCTGGCTACACCTTC | CASSQAPGRGDSGYTF
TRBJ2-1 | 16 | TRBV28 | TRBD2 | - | TGTGCCAGCAGTTTCTCAGTAGCGGGAGGGTACAATGAGCAGTTCTTC | CASSFSVAGGYNEQFF
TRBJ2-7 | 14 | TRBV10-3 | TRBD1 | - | TGTGCCATCAGACCTACCGGGACAGATTACGAGCAGTACTTC | CAIRPTGTDYEQYF
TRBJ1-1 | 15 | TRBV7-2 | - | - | TGTGCCAGCAGCTGGACGGGGGGGTTATACACTGAAGCTTTCTTT | CASSWTGGLYTEAFF
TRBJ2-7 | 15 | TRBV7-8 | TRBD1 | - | TGTGCCAGCAGCTCAGGGGACAGGGGGCATTACGAGCAGTACTTC | CASSSGDRGHYEQYF
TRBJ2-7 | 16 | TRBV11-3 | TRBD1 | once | TGTGCCAGCAGCTTAGACGGGACAGGGTCCCCTTACGAGCAGTACTTC | CASSLDGTGSPYEQYF
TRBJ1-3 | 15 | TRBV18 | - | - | TGTGCCAGCTCACCGGATCAGGGTATGGGAAACACCATATATTTT | CASSPDQGMGNTIYF
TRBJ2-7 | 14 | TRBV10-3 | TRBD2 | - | TGTGCCATCGGGACTAGAGGGCTCGGCTACGAGCAGTACTTC | CAIGTRGLGYEQYF
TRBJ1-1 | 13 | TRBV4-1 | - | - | TGCGCCAGCAGCCAAGAGCGGGACACTGAAGCTTTCTTT | CASSQERDTEAFF
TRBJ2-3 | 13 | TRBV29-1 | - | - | TGCAGCGTTGCAGGGCTGCAGACAGATACGCAGTATTTT | CSVAGLQTDTQYF